These 7 T cell receptor beta chains were sequenced from one sample in a study of untreated major depressive disorder. Produced via immunoSEQ multiplex PCR; TCRdb's table is partial and in-frame only. The sample contains 20,000 to 25,000 clones, just under 95% of which appear only once. The material sequenced was CD4+ T cells from PBMCs. The receptors stem from a man aged 25 to 40 in good health.

The chain recombines TRBV2 with TRBJ2-7; D is undetermined. Germline V gene lookup returns CDR1 SNHLY and CDR2 FYNNEI. The length of the CDR3 is 11 residues. Deletions cut 5 bases from V and 5 bases from J, with 7 bases between. For the CDR3, the DNA is TGTGCCAGCAGTCCGTTGGACGAGCAGTACTTC. It encodes CASSPLDEQYF.

The chain carries TRBV6-1 and TRBJ1-2, with 7 bases fitting TRBD1. This CDR3 is built from 12 residues. Germline-derived CDR1 and CDR2 are MNHNS and SASEGT. V shed 11 bases, J shed 4 bases, and the junction held 7 bases outside the gene matches. The CDR3 bases are TGTGCCGGGGGGCGGGACAGCTATGGCTACACCTTC. Translated: CAGGRDSYGYTF.

The chain combines TRBV7-3 with TRBJ1-5; weak D call: TRBD1 (5 bases). Deletions cut 2 bases from V and 3 bases from J, with 8 bases between. Germline CDR1 is SGHTA and CDR2 is FQGTGA. The CDR3 is 14 residues long. Here the CDR3 DNA reads TGTGCCAGCAGCTTATCAGGGCCCAATCAGCCCCAGCATTTT. It codes for CASSLSGPNQPQHF. Together with reference TRBV7-3 and TRBJ1-5, the CDR3 gives the full variable domain: GAGVSQTPSNKVTEKGKYVELRCDPISGHTALYWYRQSLGQGPEFLIYFQGTGAADDSGLPNDRFFAVRPEGSVSTLKIQRTERGDSAVYLCASSLSGPNQPQHFGDGTRLSIL.

There are a few counts of this clone. The chain carries TRBV27 and TRBJ1-1, with D uncertain. V lost 1 base and J 1 base, leaving 19 bases between the germline ends. The CDR3 runs 18 residues. CDR1 and CDR2 from the germline V gene are MNHEY and SMNVEV (reference sequence). The CDR3 coding sequence is TGTGCCAGCAGTTTATACCCCCACTTCGGGAGGGCGAACACTGAAGCTTTCTTT. Translated: CASSLYPHFGRANTEAFF.

The rearrangement uses TRBV28 and TRBJ2-4, with TRBD2 identical over 16 bases. The CDR3 is 20 amino acids. V shed 8 bases, J shed 2 bases, and the junction held 15 bases outside the gene matches. Germline CDR1 is MDHEN and CDR2 is SYDVKM. CDR3 coding DNA: TGTGCCAGCGGCTCAGGGTTGGGACTAGCGGGAGGGAAGTCCAAAAACATTCAGTACTTC. It yields the protein CASGSGLGLAGGKSKNIQYF. The full variable domain, completed using reference TRBV28 and TRBJ2-4, is DVKVTQSSRYLVKRTGEKVFLECVQDMDHENMFWYRQDPGLGLRLIYFSYDVKMKEKGDIPEGYSVSREKKERFSLILESASTNQTSMYLCASGSGLGLAGGKSKNIQYFGAGTRLSVL.

This chain joins TRBV7-9 and TRBJ2-1; D perhaps matches TRBD2 (6 bases). V dropped 2 bases and J dropped 3 bases, with 14 bases sitting between them. Germline V gene sequence: CDR1 SEHNR, CDR2 FQNEAQ (reference sequence). CDR3 size: 16 residues. CDR3 protein: CASSLLVASDYNEQFF. CDR3 coding DNA: TGTGCCAGCAGCTTATTAGTCGCTAGCGACTACAATGAGCAGTTCTTC.

The rearrangement links TRBV7-2 to TRBJ1-2; 8 bases map to TRBD1. With 1 base clipped from V and 4 bases from J, the junction kept 2 bases outside the gene matches. CDR1 and CDR2 from the germline V gene are SGHTA and FQGNSA. The CDR3 extends over 14 amino acids. CDR3 coding DNA: TGTGCCAGCAGCTTAGATACAGGGGGCTATGGCTACACCTTC. This translates into CASSLDTGGYGYTF.